This T cell receptor beta chain was obtained from a study of blood T cell repertoires in COVID-19. Turning to the study itself: Specimens from acute and convalescent COVID-19 originated in the United States, Italy and Spain.

The CDR3 contains 13 residues. V dropped 4 bases and J dropped 12 bases, with 16 bases sitting between them. The germline V gene has CDR1 SGHTA and CDR2 FQGTGA. Original processing methods: How many nucleated cells were present was estimated from reference gene primer amplification. Here immunoSEQ multiplex PCR was the method, and the copy in TCRdb shows in-frame clones only, minus some. Clone size and V and J calls were adopted from that table, with D and trimming inferred from the DNA. Of tens of thousands of clones in the sample, 87% were seen once. This TCR was recovered from a human donor with active COVID-19. The donor label of this sample is uncertain. V gene TRBV7-3 combines with J gene TRBJ2-1, with D tentatively TRBD1 (5 bases). Sequences were obtained from peripheral blood. The CDR3 protein is CASSSNPRTSQFF. The CDR3 DNA sequence: TGTGCCAGCAGCTCAAACCCCAGGACATCGCAGTTCTTC.